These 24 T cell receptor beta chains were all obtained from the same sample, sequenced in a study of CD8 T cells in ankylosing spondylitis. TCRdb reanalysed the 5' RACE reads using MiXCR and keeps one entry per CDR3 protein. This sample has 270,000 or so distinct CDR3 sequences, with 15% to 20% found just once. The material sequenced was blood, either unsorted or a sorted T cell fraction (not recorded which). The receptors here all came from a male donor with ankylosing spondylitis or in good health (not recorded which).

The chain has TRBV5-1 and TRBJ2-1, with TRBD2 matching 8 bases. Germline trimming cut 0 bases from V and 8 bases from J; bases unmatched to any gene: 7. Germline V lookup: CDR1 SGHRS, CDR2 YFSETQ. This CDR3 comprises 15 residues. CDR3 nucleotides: TGCGCCAGCAGCTTGGCACCAGCGGGAGACTATGAGCAGTTCTTC. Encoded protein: CASSLAPAGDYEQFF. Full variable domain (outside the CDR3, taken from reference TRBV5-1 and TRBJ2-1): KAGVTQTPRYLIKTRGQQVTLSCSPISGHRSVSWYQQTPGQGLQFLFEYFSETQRNKGNFPGRFSGRQFSNSRSEMNVSTLELGDSALYLCASSLAPAGDYEQFFGPGTRLTVL.

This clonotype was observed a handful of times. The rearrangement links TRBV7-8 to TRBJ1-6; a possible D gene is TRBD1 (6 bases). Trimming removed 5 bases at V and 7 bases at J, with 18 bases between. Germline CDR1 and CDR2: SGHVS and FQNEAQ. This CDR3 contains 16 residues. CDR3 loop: CASSRGGGGHNSPLHF. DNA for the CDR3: TGTGCCAGCAGCCGCGGTGGTGGGGGGCACAATTCACCCCTCCACTTT.

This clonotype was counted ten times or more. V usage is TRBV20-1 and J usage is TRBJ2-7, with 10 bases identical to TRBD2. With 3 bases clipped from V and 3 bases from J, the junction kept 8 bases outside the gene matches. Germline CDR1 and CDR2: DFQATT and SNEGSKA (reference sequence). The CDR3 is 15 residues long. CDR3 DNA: TGCAGTGCTAGGGAGGGGACTAGCGCCAACTACGAGCAGTACTTC. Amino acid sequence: CSAREGTSANYEQYF.

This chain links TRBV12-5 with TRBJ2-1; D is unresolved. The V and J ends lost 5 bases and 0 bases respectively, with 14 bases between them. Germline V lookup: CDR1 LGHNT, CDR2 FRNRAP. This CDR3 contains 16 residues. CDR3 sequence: CASGPQFSSSYNEQFF. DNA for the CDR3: TGTGCTAGTGGTCCGCAATTTAGTAGCTCCTACAATGAGCAGTTCTTC.

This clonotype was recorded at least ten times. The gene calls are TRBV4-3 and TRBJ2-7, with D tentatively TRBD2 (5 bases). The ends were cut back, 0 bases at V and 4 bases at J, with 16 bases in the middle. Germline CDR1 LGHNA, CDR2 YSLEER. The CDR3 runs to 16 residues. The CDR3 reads CASSQDAGEALYEQYF. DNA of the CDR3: TGCGCCAGCAGCCAAGATGCCGGGGAAGCTTTGTACGAGCAGTACTTC.

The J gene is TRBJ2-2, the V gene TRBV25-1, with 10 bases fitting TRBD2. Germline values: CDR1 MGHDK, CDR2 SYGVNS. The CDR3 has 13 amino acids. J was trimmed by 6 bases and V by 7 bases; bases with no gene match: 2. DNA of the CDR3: TGTGCCAGCACTAGCGGGAGCTCCGGGGAGCTGTTTTTT. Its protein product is CASTSGSSGELFF.

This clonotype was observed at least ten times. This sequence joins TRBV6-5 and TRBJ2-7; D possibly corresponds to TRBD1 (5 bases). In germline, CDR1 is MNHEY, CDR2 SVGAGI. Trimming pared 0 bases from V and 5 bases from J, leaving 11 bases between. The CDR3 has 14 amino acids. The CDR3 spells CASSYSRGLDEQYF. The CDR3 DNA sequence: TGTGCCAGCAGTTACTCTAGGGGATTGGACGAGCAGTACTTC.

The CDR3 region is CASSYGRQGIYEQYF. The DNA of the CDR3 is TGTGCCAGCAGTTACGGGAGACAGGGTATCTACGAGCAGTACTTC. The chain has TRBV6-2 or TRBV6-3 and TRBJ2-7, with 7 bases that match TRBD1. The ends lost 2 bases at V and 3 bases at J; junction bases unmatched: 7. CDR1 and CDR2 from the germline V gene are MNHEY and SVGEGT. This CDR3 has 15 amino acids.

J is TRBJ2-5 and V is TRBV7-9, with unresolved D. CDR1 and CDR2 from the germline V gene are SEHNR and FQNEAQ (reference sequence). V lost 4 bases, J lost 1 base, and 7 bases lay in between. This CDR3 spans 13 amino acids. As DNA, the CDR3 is TGTGCCAGCAGCTCAAGGTTCCAAGAGACCCAGTACTTC. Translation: CASSSRFQETQYF.

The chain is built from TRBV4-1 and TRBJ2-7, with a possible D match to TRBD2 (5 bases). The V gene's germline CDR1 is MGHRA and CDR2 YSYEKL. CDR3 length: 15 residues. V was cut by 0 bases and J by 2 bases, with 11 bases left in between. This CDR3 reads CASSQDPSFAYEQYF. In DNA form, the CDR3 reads TGCGCCAGCAGCCAAGACCCTAGCTTTGCCTACGAGCAGTACTTC.

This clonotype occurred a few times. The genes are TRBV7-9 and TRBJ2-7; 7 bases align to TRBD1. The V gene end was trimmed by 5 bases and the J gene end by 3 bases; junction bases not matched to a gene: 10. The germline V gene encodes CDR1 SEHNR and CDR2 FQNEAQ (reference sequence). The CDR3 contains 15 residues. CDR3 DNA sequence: TGTGCCAGCAGCCAGCCTGACAGGGCCGACTACGAGCAGTACTTC. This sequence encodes CASSQPDRADYEQYF. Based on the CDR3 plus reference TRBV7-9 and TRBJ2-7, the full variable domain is DTGVSQNPRHKITKRGQNVTFRCDPISEHNRLYWYRQTLGQGPEFLTYFQNEAQLEKSRLLSDRFSAERPKGSFSTLEIQRTEQGDSAMYLCASSQPDRADYEQYFGPGTRLTVT.

The CDR3 protein is CASSHMGETGGADYGYTF. CDR3 nucleotide sequence: TGTGCCAGCAGCCACATGGGGGAAACAGGGGGCGCTGACTATGGCTACACCTTC. The chain links TRBV6-1 to TRBJ1-2; 9 bases agree with TRBD1. The CDR3 has 18 amino acids. Per the germline V gene, CDR1 is MNHNS and CDR2 is SASEGT. The V gene end was trimmed by 6 bases and the J gene end by 3 bases; junction bases not matched to a gene: 17.

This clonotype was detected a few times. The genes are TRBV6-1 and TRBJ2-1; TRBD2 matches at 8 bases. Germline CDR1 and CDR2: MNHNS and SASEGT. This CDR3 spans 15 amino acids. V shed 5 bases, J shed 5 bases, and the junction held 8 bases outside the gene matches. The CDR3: CASSPFGGRHNEQFF. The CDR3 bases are TGTGCCAGCAGTCCCTTTGGCGGGAGGCACAATGAGCAGTTCTTC.

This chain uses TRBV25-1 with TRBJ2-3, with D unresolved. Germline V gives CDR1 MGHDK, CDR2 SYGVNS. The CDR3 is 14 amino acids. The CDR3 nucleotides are TGTGCTCTCTTTCTGGGTATATCGACAGATACGCAGTATTTT. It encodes CALFLGISTDTQYF.

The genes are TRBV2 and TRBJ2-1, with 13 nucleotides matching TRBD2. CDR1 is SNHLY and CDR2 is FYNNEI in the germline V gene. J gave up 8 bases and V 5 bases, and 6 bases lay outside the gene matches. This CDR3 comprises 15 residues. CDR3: CASSWTSGSRHEQFF. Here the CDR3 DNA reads TGTGCCAGCAGTTGGACTAGCGGGAGCCGCCATGAGCAGTTCTTC.

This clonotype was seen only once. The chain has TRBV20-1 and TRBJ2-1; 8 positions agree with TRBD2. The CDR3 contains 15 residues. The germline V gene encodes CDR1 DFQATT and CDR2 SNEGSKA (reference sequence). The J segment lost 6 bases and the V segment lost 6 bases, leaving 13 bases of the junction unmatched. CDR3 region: CSARSEREYFNEQFF. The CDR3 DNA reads TGCAGTGCGAGGTCCGAGCGGGAGTATTTCAATGAGCAGTTCTTC.

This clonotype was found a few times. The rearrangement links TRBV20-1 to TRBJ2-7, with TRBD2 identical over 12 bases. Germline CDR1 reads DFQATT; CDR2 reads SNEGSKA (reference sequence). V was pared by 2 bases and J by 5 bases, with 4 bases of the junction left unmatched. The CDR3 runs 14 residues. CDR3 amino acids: CSARSLAGGHEQYF. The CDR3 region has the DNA TGCAGTGCTAGATCACTAGCGGGAGGTCACGAGCAGTACTTC.

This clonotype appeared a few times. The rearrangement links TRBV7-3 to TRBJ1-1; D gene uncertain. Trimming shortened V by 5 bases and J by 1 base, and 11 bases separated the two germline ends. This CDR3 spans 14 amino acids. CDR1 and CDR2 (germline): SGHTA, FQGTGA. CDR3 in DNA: TGTGCCAGCAGCCCCTCGACGTCGAACACTGAAGCTTTCTTT. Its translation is CASSPSTSNTEAFF.

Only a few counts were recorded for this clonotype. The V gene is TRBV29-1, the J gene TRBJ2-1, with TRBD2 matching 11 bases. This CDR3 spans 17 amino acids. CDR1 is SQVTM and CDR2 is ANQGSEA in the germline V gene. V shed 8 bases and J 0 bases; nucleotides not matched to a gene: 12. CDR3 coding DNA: TGCAGCATGGCCGGGACTAGCGGCCCGAGCTCCTACAATGAGCAGTTCTTC. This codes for CSMAGTSGPSSYNEQFF.

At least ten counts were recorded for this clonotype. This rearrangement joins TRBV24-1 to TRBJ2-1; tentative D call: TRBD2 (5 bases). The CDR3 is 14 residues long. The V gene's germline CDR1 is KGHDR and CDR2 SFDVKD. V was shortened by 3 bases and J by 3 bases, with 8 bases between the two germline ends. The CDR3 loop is CATSDADYYNEQFF. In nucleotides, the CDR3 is TGTGCCACCAGTGATGCTGACTACTACAATGAGCAGTTCTTC.

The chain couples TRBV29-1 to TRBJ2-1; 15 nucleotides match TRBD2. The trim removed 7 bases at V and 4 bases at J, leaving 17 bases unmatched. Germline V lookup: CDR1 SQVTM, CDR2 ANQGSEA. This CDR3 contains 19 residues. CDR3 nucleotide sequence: TGCAGCGCTCATCTAACCGGGACTAGCGGGAGGCTATCTTACAATGAGCAGTTCTTC. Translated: CSAHLTGTSGRLSYNEQFF.

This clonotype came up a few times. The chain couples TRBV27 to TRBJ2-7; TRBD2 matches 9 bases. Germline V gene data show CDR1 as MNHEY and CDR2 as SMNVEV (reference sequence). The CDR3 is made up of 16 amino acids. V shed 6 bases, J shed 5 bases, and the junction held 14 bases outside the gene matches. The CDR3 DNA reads TGTGCCAGCAGCGCAACGGTGGGACTAGCTCACAACGAGCAGTACTTC. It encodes CASSATVGLAHNEQYF.

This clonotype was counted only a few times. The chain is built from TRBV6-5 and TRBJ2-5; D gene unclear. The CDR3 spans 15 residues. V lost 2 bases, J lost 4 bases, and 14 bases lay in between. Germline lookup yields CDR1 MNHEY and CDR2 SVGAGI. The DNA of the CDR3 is TGTGCCAGCAGTTACACCGAGTCCTTTCCAGAGACCCAGTACTTC. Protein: CASSYTESFPETQYF.

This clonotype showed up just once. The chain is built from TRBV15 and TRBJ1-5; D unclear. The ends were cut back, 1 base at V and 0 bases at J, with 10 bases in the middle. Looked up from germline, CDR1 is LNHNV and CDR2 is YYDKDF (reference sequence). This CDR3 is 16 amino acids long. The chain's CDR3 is CATSRVPFSSNQPQHF. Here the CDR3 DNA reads TGTGCCACCAGCAGAGTACCATTTAGTAGCAATCAGCCCCAGCATTTT. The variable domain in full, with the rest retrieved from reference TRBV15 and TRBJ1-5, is DAMVIQNPRYQVTQFGKPVTLSCSQTLNHNVMYWYQQKSSQAPKLLFHYYDKDFNNEADTPDNFQSRRPNTSFCFLDIRSPGLGDTAMYLCATSRVPFSSNQPQHFGDGTRLSIL.